This is a list of T cell receptor beta chains from one sample in a study of OX40 agonist ivuxolimab in advanced cancers. Profiling relied on immunoSEQ multiplex PCR, and the TCRdb table lists in-frame clones only, not all of them. Of about 94,000 clones listed, roughly 84% are singletons. The sequenced sample was CD4+ or CD8+ T cells sorted from blood, obtained in a trial of the OX40 agonist ivuxolimab. These receptors all stem from an adult with an advanced solid tumor such as melanoma, head and neck, liver or kidney cancer. The CDR3 runs from the conserved cysteine through the conserved F or W. The size field is filled for only some rows; it gives once, few, many or a size class.

clone size | V gene | CDR3 protein
few | TRBV19 | CASSPDLGHEQYF
. | TRBV4-3 | CASSQGSGDPYYGYTF
. | TRBV5-6 | CASSLRGLTSTDTQYF
. | TRBV30 | CAWSGLTASWPSGANVLTF
once | TRBV7-2 | CASSSSRYEQYF
few | TRBV18 | CASSPAAVGSYGYTF
. | TRBV10-2 | CASTQGGAGTGELFF
. | TRBV9 | CASSRTYNSPLHF
. | TRBV15 | CATSRETAEAFF
. | TRBV19 | CASSADPPGGGSPLHF
. | TRBV27 | CASANRGNQETQYF
. | TRBV14 | CASSQDRGSNYGYTF
. | TRBV5-8 | CASRPGLVGSTDTQYF
. | TRBV28 | CASNRFLVGGEKLFF
once | TRBV30 | CAWGGDNEKLFF
. | TRBV5-4 | CASSSQGRGTGELFF
. | TRBV6-5 | CASSLAGAPGNEQYF
. | TRBV29-1 | CSVEEYTGGGRTGELFF
. | TRBV10-1 | CASSELGDRAEETQYF
. | TRBV15 | CATSRGGTGTNEQFF
. | TRBV4-2 | CASSQGVGTEAFF
. | TRBV30 | CAWNPGTFGGETQYF
. | TRBV11-1 | CASSLENLRRGYTF
. | TRBV29-1 | CSAGRGATAEKLFF
once | TRBV4-3 | CASSQGQGSNQPQHF
. | TRBV18 | CASSPTGGGGYGYTF
. | TRBV18 | CASSPGTGNQPQHF
. | TRBV15 | CATSRVSPGPGYTF
. | TRBV18 | CASSQKQGGNEQFF
few | TRBV19 | CASSITLSGTYSNQPQHF
once | TRBV6-1 | CASSFTVGEIYGYTF
. | TRBV19 | CASKANSWQASYEQYF
. | TRBV18 | CASSTGPPLGNTIYF
once | TRBV6-1 | CASRQAAAEAFF
. | TRBV4-1 | CASRPGTGDSGGYGYTF
. | TRBV10-3 | CAIREPGYSYEQYF
. | TRBV7-2 | CASSPLRGNWGSYNEQFF
. | TRBV15 | CATSRDLGAGNTIYF
. | TRBV5-1 | CASSPPLALNTGELFF
once | TRBV12-5 | CASGLVGTPQMKEGNEQYF
. | TRBV23-1 | CASSQREQGPKETQYF